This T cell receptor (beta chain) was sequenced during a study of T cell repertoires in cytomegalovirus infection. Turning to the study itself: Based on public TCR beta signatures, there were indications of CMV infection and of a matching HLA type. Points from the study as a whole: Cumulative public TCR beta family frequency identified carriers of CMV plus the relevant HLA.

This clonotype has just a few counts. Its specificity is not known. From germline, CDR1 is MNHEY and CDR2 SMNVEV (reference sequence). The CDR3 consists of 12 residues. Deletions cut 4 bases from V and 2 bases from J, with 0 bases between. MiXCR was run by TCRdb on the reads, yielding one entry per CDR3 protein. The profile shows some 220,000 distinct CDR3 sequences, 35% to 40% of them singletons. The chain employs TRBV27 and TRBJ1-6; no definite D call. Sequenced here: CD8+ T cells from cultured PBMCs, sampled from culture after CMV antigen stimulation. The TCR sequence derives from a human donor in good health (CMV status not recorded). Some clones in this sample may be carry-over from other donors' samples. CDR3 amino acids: CASSSYNSPLHF. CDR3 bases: TGTGCCAGCAGTTCCTATAATTCACCCCTCCACTTT.